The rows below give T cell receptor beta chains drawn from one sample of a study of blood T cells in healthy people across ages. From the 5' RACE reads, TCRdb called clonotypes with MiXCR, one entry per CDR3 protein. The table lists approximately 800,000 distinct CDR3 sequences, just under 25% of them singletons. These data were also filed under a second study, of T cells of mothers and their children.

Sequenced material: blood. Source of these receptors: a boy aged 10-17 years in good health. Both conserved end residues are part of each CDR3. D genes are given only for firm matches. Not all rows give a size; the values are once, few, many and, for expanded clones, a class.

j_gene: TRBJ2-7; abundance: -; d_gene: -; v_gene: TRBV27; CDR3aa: CASRPITHRVEYEQYF; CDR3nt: TGTGCCAGCAGACCGATTACTCACAGGGTTGAATACGAGCAGTACTTC
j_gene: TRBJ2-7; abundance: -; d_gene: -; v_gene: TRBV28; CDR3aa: CASSPRTGNLDEQYF; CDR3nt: TGTGCCAGCAGCCCTCGCACAGGGAATTTGGACGAGCAGTACTTC
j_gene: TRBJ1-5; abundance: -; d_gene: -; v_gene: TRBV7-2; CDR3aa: CASSLANVSLSNQPQHF; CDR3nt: TGTGCCAGCAGCTTAGCGAATGTTAGCCTTAGCAATCAGCCCCAGCATTTT
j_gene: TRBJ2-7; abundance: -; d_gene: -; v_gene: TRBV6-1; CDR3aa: CASGDRYSYEQYF; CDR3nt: TGTGCCAGCGGAGACAGGTACTCCTACGAGCAGTACTTC
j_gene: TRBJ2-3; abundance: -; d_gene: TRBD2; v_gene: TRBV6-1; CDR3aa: CASSARIAGADTQYF; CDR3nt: TGTGCCAGCAGTGCCCGAATAGCGGGGGCGGATACGCAGTATTTT
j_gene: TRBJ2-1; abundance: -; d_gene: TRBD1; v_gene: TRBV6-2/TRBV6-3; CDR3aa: CASIRDRVKSGEQFF; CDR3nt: TGTGCCAGCATCCGGGACAGGGTTAAGTCGGGTGAGCAGTTCTTC
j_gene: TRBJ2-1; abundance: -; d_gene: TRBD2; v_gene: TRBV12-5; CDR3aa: CASGLVLAGGINEQFF; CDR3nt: TGTGCTAGTGGTTTGGTGCTAGCGGGGGGGATCAATGAGCAGTTCTTC
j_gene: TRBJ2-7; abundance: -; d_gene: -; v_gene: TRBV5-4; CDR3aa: CASSLAAGAREEYF; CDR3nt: TGTGCCAGCAGCTTGGCGGCAGGGGCTCGAGAGGAGTACTTC
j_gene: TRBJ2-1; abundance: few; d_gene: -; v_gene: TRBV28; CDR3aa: CASSFSSGPLYNEQFF; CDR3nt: TGTGCCAGCAGTTTTTCATCCGGGCCCCTCTACAATGAGCAGTTCTTC
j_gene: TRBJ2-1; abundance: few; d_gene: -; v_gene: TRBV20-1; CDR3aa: CSATEAKSYNEQFF; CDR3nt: TGCAGTGCTACCGAAGCGAAATCCTACAATGAGCAGTTCTTC
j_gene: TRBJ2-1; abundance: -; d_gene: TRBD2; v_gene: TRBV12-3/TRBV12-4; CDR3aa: CASSSASGLAGGYNEQFF; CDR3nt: TGTGCCAGCAGCTCCGCTTCAGGACTAGCGGGAGGATACAATGAGCAGTTCTTC
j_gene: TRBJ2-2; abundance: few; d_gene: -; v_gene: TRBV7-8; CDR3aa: CASSLRLEWATGELFF; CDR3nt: TGTGCCAGCAGCTTAAGGCTGGAGTGGGCCACCGGGGAGCTGTTTTTT
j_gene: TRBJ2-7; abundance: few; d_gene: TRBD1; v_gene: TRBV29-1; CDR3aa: CSVEGQRPYEQYF; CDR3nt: TGCAGCGTTGAGGGACAGAGACCCTACGAGCAGTACTTC
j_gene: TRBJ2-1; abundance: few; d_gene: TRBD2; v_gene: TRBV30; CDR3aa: CAWSVPRGYNEQFF; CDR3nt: TGTGCCTGGAGTGTACCGCGGGGGTACAATGAGCAGTTCTTC
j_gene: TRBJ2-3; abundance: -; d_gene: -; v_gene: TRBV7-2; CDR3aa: CASSLVRVGGNTQYF; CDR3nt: TGTGCCAGCAGCTTAGTTAGGGTTGGCGGGAATACGCAGTATTTT
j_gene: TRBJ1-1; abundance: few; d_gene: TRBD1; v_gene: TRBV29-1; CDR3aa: CSVAPGTGPTEAFF; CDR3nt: TGCAGCGTAGCCCCTGGGACAGGGCCCACTGAAGCTTTCTTT
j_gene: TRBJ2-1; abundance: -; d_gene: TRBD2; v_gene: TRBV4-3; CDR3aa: CASSPGTSTHNEQFF; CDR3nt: TGCGCCAGCAGCCCCGGGACTAGCACCCACAATGAGCAGTTCTTC
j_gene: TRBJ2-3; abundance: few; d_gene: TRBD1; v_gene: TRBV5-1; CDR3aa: CASRTGERTDTQYF; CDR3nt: TGCGCCAGCAGGACAGGGGAGAGGACAGATACGCAGTATTTT
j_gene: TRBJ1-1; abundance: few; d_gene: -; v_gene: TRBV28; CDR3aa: CASSHDGSEAFF; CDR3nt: TGTGCCAGCAGCCATGATGGATCGGAAGCTTTCTTT
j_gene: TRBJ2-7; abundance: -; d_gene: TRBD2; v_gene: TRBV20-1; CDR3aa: CSARGERGAHSSPFYEQYF; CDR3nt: TGCAGTGCTAGAGGGGAGCGGGGGGCCCACTCAAGTCCCTTTTACGAGCAGTACTTC
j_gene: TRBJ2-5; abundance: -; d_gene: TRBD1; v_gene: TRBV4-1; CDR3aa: CASSPTGTGLETQYF; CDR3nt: TGCGCCAGCAGTCCGACCGGGACAGGGTTGGAGACCCAGTACTTC
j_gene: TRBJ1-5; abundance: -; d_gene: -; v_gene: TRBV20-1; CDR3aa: CSATRDFSNQPQHF; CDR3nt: TGCAGTGCGACCCGGGACTTTAGCAATCAGCCCCAGCATTTT
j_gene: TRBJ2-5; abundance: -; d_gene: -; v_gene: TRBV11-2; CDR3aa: CASSLEWGSETQYF; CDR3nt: TGTGCCAGCAGCTTAGAGTGGGGGTCGGAGACCCAGTACTTC
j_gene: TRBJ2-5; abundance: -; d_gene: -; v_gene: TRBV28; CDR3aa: CASSLKDNQETQYF; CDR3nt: TGTGCCAGCAGTTTAAAGGATAACCAAGAGACCCAGTACTTC
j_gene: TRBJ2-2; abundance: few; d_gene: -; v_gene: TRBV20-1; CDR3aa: CSTGTNTGELFF; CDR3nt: TGCAGTACAGGGACGAACACCGGGGAGCTGTTTTTT
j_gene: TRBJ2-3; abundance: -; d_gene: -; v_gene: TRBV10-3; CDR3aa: CAISLSTDTQYF; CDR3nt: TGTGCCATCAGTCTGAGCACAGATACGCAGTATTTT
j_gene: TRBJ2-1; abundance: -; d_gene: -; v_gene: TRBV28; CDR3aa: CASSRPLGGFDNEQFF; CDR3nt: TGTGCCAGCAGTCGGCCTCTTGGGGGGTTCGACAATGAGCAGTTCTTC
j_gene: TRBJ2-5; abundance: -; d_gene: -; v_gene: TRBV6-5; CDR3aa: CASGRGNQETQYF; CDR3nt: TGTGCCAGCGGGCGGGGCAACCAAGAGACCCAGTACTTC
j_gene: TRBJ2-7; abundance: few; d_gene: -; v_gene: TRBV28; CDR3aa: CASSLSGGDYEQYF; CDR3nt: TGTGCCAGCAGTTTGTCAGGGGGGGACTACGAGCAGTACTTC
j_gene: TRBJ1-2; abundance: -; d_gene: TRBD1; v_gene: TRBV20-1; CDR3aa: CSAGGGRTGTYGYTF; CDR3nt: TGCAGTGCTGGGGGCGGGAGGACAGGGACTTATGGCTACACCTTC
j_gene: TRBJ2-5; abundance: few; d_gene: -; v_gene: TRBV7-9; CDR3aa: CASSADQRETQYF; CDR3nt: TGTGCCAGCAGCGCGGACCAGAGGGAGACCCAGTACTTC
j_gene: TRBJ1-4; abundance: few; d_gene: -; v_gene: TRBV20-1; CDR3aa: CSARDRSSNEKLFF; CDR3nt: TGCAGTGCTAGAGATCGCAGCTCTAATGAAAAACTGTTTTTT
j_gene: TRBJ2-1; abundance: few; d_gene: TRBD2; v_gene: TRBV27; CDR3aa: CASSLASGAYSEQFF; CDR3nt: TGTGCCAGCAGTTTAGCTAGCGGGGCCTACAGTGAGCAGTTCTTC
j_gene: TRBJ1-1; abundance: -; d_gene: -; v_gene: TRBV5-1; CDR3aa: CASSPDSSNTEAFF; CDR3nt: TGCGCCAGCAGCCCGGACAGCTCGAACACTGAAGCTTTCTTT
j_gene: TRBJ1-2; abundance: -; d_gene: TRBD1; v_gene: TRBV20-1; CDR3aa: CSARDPGTANYGYTF; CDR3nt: TGCAGTGCTAGAGACCCTGGGACAGCTAACTATGGCTACACCTTC
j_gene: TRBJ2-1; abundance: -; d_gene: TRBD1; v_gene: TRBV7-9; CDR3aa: CASSTRDRNSYNEQSF; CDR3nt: TGTGCCAGCAGCACCCGGGACAGAAACTCCTACAATGAGCAGTCCTTC
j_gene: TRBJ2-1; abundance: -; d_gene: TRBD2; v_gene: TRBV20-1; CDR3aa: CSARDTGRALNEQFF; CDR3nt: TGCAGTGCTAGAGATACCGGGAGGGCCCTGAATGAGCAGTTCTTC
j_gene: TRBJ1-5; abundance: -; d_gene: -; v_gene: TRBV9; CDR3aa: CASSATGSLQPQHF; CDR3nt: TGTGCCAGCAGCGCCACAGGGTCACTTCAGCCCCAGCATTTT
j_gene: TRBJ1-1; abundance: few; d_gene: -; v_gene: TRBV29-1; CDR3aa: CSVEDRREWNTEAFF; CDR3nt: TGCAGCGTTGAAGATCGGCGGGAGTGGAACACTGAAGCTTTCTTT
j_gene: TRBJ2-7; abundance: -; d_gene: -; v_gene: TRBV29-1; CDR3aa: CSVEDLGYEQYF; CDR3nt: TGCAGCGTTGAAGATCTGGGTTACGAGCAGTACTTC
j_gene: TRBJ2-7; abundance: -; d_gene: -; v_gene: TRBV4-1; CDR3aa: CASSQAIVRRGGEQYF; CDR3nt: TGCGCCAGCAGCCAAGCTATAGTCCGCAGGGGCGGCGAGCAGTACTTC
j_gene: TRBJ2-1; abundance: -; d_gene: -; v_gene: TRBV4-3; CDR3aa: CASSQDRSAYNEQFF; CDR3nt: TGCGCCAGTAGCCAAGATAGGTCAGCTTACAATGAGCAGTTCTTC
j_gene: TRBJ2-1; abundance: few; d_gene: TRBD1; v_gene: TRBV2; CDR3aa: CASSDWTGGSYNEQFF; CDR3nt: TGTGCCAGCAGTGACTGGACAGGGGGCAGCTACAATGAGCAGTTCTTC
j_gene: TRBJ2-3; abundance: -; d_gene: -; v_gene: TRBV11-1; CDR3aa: CASSPRMGVRYGDTQYF; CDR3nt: TGTGCCAGCAGCCCTAGGATGGGGGTTCGCTATGGAGATACGCAGTATTTT
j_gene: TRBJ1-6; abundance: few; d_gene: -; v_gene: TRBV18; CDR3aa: CASSPTDSLNSPLHF; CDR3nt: TGTGCCAGCTCACCCACGGACAGCCTCAATTCACCCCTCCACTTT
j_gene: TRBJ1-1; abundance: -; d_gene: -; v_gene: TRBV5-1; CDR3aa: CASSPGGHSNTEAFF; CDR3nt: TGCGCCAGCAGCCCGGGAGGACACTCGAACACTGAAGCTTTCTTT
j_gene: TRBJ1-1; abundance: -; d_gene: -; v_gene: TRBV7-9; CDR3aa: CASSLPPPFTEAFF; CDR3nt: TGTGCCAGCAGCCTCCCGCCCCCCTTCACTGAAGCTTTCTTT
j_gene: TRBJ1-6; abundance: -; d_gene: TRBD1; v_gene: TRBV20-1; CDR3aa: CSAIQGAISYNSPLHF; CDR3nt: TGCAGTGCTATCCAGGGGGCAATTTCCTATAATTCACCCCTCCACTTT
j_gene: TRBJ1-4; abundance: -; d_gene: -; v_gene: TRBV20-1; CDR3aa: CSARSTRFNEKLFF; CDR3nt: TGCAGTGCTAGAAGTACCAGGTTTAATGAAAAACTGTTTTTT
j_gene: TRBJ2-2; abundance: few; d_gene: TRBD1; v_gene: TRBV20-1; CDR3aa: CSASQGAIGELSF; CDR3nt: TGCAGTGCTAGCCAGGGGGCGATTGGGGAGCTGTCTTTT
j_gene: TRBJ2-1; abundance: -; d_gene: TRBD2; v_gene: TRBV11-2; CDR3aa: CASSRQLAGDANEQFF; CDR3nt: TGTGCCAGCAGCCGCCAACTAGCGGGAGATGCCAATGAGCAGTTCTTC
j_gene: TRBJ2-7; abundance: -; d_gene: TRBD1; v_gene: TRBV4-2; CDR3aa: CASSQEQGQSSYEQYF; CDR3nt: TGTGCCAGCAGCCAGGAACAGGGGCAAAGCTCCTACGAGCAGTACTTC
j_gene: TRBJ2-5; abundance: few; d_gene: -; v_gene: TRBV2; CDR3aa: CASSDLGMGTQYF; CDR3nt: TGTGCCAGCAGTGATCTGGGTATGGGGACCCAGTACTTC
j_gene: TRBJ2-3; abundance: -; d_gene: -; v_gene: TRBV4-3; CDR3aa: CASSQDLHTQYF; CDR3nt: TGCGCCAGCAGCCAAGATTTACATACGCAGTATTTT